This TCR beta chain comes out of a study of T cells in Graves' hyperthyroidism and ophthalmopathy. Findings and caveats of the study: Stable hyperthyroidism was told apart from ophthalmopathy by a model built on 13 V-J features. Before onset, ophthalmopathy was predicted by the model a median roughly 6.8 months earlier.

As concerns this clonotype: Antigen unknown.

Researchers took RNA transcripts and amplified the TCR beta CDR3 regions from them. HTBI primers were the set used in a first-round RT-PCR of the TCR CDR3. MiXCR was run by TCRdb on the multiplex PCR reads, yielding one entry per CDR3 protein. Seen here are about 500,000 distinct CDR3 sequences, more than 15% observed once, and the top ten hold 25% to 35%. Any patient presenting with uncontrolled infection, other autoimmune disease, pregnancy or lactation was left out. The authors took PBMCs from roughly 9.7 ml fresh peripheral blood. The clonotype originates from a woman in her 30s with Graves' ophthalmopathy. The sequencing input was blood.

Written as DNA, the CDR3 is TGTGCCAGCAGTTACGAGGGACAGGGGGCATGGGGCTACACCTTC. Its translation: CASSYEGQGAWGYTF. V gene TRBV6-6 combines with J gene TRBJ1-2; 12 bases are a match to TRBD1. This CDR3 comprises 15 residues. The germline V gene encodes CDR1 MNHNY and CDR2 SVGAGI (reference sequence). Losses at the gene ends were 2 bases for V and 8 bases for J; bases not matched to a gene: 6.